The 25 T cell receptor beta chains in this list originate from one sample, sequenced in a study of PD-1 blockade in classical Hodgkin lymphoma. TCRdb's table, derived via immunoSEQ multiplex PCR, lists solely in-frame clones and lacks some. The repertoire includes more than 85,000 clones, around 90% of them detected once, and roughly 3% sits in the top ten. After autologous stem cell transplantation all patients relapsed, and prior brentuximab vedotin exposure differed between cohorts. Material: peripheral blood mononuclear cells (PBMCs), obtained before the second cycle of nivolumab. The receptors were gathered from a human donor with classical Hodgkin lymphoma.

The chain joins TRBV18 to TRBJ2-3; D may be TRBD1 (5 bases). The CDR3 has 15 amino acids. Trimming removed 5 bases from V and 0 bases from J, with 12 bases in between. Germline V lookup: CDR1 KGHSH, CDR2 LQKENI. CDR3 amino acids: CASSDSEISTDTQYF. In DNA form, the CDR3 reads TGTGCCAGCTCAGACAGTGAGATAAGCACAGATACGCAGTATTTT.

The chain combines TRBV5-1 with TRBJ2-7; 12 positions agree with TRBD2. Germline V CDR1 and CDR2: SGHRS, YFSETQ. Trimming took 2 bases from V and 7 from J; bases not matched to a gene: 16. The CDR3 loop spans 18 amino acids. This CDR3 reads CASSLRLAGESFRREQYF. The CDR3, as DNA: TGCGCCAGCAGCTTAAGACTAGCGGGAGAATCCTTTCGTCGGGAGCAGTACTTC.

This clone was recorded only once. The chain employs TRBV5-4 and TRBJ1-1; D is perhaps TRBD1 (6 bases). There are 12 residues in the CDR3. The V and J ends lost 0 bases and 8 bases respectively, with 8 bases between them. Germline values: CDR1 SGHNT, CDR2 YYREEE (reference sequence). The CDR3 nucleotides are TGTGCCAGCAGCTTGGGACAGGAGGAAGCTTTCTTT. Its protein is CASSLGQEEAFF.

V is TRBV4-1 and J is TRBJ2-4; the match to TRBD2 covers 12 bases. Germline-derived CDR1 and CDR2 are MGHRA and YSYEKL. The V segment lost 0 bases and the J segment 6 bases; nucleotides outside the gene matches: 12. The CDR3 is 19 amino acids. CDR3 bases: TGCGCCAGCAGCCAAGATAGATGGACTAGCGGGACTTGGGTAAACATTCAGTACTTC. Protein: CASSQDRWTSGTWVNIQYF.

The chain's CDR3 is CASSQYRDRLNFEAFF. The CDR3 DNA sequence: TGTGCCAGCTCACAGTACCGGGACAGACTTAACTTTGAAGCTTTCTTT. The chain couples TRBV18 to TRBJ1-1, with 7 bases fitting TRBD1. The germline CDR1 and CDR2 sequences are KGHSH and LQKENI. V lost 4 bases, J lost 7 bases, and 15 bases stayed unmatched. This CDR3 is built from 16 residues.

Turning to this clone: A read error may produce the germline difference seen at one junction end. The chain links TRBV28 to TRBJ2-7, with 9 bases that match TRBD1. Germline V gene sequence: CDR1 MDHEN, CDR2 SYDVKM. The CDR3 extends over 13 amino acids. CDR3 sequence: CASDDLAGTGYDF. The CDR3 DNA follows: TGTGCCAGCGATGACCTTGCCGGGACAGGGTATGACTTC. The full variable domain, with the rest looked up from reference TRBV28 and TRBJ2-7, is DVKVTQSSRYLVKRTGEKVFLECVQDMDHENMFWYRQDPGLGLRLIYFSYDVKMKEKGDIPEGYSVSREKKERFSLILESASTNQTSMYLCASDDLAGTGYDFGPGTRLTVT.

In nucleotides, the CDR3 is TGCGCCAGCAGCTTGGTAAACGGGGAAAACACCGGGGAGCTGTTTTTT. As protein: CASSLVNGENTGELFF. The chain uses TRBV5-1 and TRBJ2-2, with D maybe TRBD2 (5 bases). The germline gives CDR1 SGHRS, CDR2 YFSETQ. V gave up 0 bases and J gave up 2 bases, with 11 bases separating them. The length of the CDR3 is 16 residues.

In this sample, this clone turned up once. The chain couples TRBV6-1 to TRBJ1-1; TRBD1 matches at 9 bases. The length of the CDR3 is 13 residues. V trimming: 8 bases; J trimming: 1 base; junction bases outside the gene matches: 2. CDR1 is MNHNS, CDR2 SASEGT, per germline. In nucleotides, the CDR3 is TGTGCCAGCCAGGACAGGGGGAACACTGAAGCTTTCTTT. It encodes CASQDRGNTEAFF.

The chain couples TRBV9 to TRBJ1-2; no firm D call. Germline V CDR1 and CDR2: SGDLS, YYNGEE. This CDR3 is 13 amino acids long. The V end was cut by 0 bases, the J end by 7 bases, with 10 bases between. The CDR3 nucleotides are TGTGCCAGCAGCGTAGCCGTGACTGGTGGCTACACCTTC. Amino acids: CASSVAVTGGYTF.

V gene TRBV30 combines with J gene TRBJ2-1; D is undetermined. The germline V and J ends were trimmed by 5 bases and 3 bases, with 20 bases remaining between them. The CDR3 has 16 amino acids. CDR1 and CDR2 (germline): GTSNPN, SVGIG (reference sequence). The CDR3 bases are TGTGCCTGGGCCAAGTTGGGCAGTGAGAACTACAATGAGCAGTTCTTC. This sequence encodes CAWAKLGSENYNEQFF.

The chain uses TRBV30 and TRBJ1-5; D uncertain. Per the germline V gene, CDR1 is GTSNPN and CDR2 is SVGIG (reference sequence). Trimming took off 0 bases at V and 2 bases at J, with 11 bases between the two ends. CDR3 length: 15 amino acids. Here the CDR3 DNA reads TGTGCCTGGAGTGTAAAGTCATTACGCAATCAGCCCCAGCATTTT. This encodes CAWSVKSLRNQPQHF.

The chain links TRBV15 to TRBJ1-1; weak D call: TRBD1 (6 bases). CDR1 and CDR2 from the germline V gene are LNHNV and YYDKDF (reference sequence). V dropped 5 bases and J dropped 7 bases, with 29 bases sitting between them. The CDR3 spans 18 residues. CDR3 sequence reads: CATSEPRGRAKGGLEAFF. CDR3 coding DNA: TGTGCCACCAGCGAGCCCAGGGGCCGGGCCAAAGGGGGGCTTGAAGCTTTCTTT.

CDR3 bases: TGTGCCAGCCTACAATCTGGGGCCAACGTCCTGACTTTC. Translating it yields CASLQSGANVLTF. The chain recombines TRBV9 with TRBJ2-6; D not resolved. In germline, CDR1 is SGDLS, CDR2 YYNGEE. V was pared by 7 bases and J by 1 base, with 6 bases between. This CDR3 region has 13 residues.

This clone was found a few times. This CDR3 reads CASSLPRGGQGAGFYEQYF. CDR3 nucleotide sequence: TGTGCCAGCAGCTTGCCCAGAGGGGGACAGGGGGCGGGTTTCTACGAGCAGTACTTC. The J gene is TRBJ2-7, the V gene TRBV7-8, with TRBD1 matching 12 bases. The CDR3 is 19 residues long. J was trimmed by 3 bases and V by 3 bases; bases with no gene match: 15. Per the germline V gene, CDR1 is SGHVS and CDR2 is FQNEAQ.

The chain is built from TRBV5-1 and TRBJ1-2; 10 bases are a match to TRBD1. From germline, CDR1 is SGHRS and CDR2 YFSETQ. The junction had 10 bases not matched to a gene; V was cut back by 4 bases and J by 4 bases. The CDR3 totals 16 residues. The CDR3 region has the DNA TGCGCCAGCAGCCCTGACAGGGGGCGCGACAGCTATGGCTACACCTTC. Protein: CASSPDRGRDSYGYTF. Full variable domain (missing parts from reference TRBV5-1 and TRBJ1-2): KAGVTQTPRYLIKTRGQQVTLSCSPISGHRSVSWYQQTPGQGLQFLFEYFSETQRNKGNFPGRFSGRQFSNSRSEMNVSTLELGDSALYLCASSPDRGRDSYGYTFGSGTRLTVV.

The chain couples TRBV10-3 to TRBJ2-7; possibly TRBD1 for D (6 bases). The CDR3 consists of 15 residues. CDR1 is ENHRY, CDR2 SYGVKD, per germline. Trimming took 6 bases from V and 3 from J, leaving 18 bases between them. DNA for the CDR3: TGTGCCATCAGAGAAGACAGTCTCAGGGGCTACGAGCAGTACTTC. Translated: CAIREDSLRGYEQYF.

This chain uses TRBV11-3 with TRBJ2-2, with a tentative D call TRBD2 (5 bases). This CDR3 is built from 18 residues. V dropped 1 base and J dropped 2 bases, with 17 bases sitting between them. Germline CDR1 and CDR2: SGHNT and YENEEA. This CDR3 is CASSLVIGSGINTGELFF. DNA of the CDR3: TGTGCCAGCAGCTTAGTTATTGGGAGTGGGATTAACACCGGGGAGCTGTTTTTT.

This clone was observed a single time. The chain employs TRBV5-4 and TRBJ2-7, with 11 bases identical to TRBD2. CDR1 is SGHNT and CDR2 is YYREEE in the germline V gene (reference sequence). Unmatched junction bases numbered 12, after V lost 4 bases and J lost 3 bases. The CDR3 length is 17 residues. The CDR3 reads CASSQQPGLAVLYEQYF. Written as DNA, the CDR3 is TGTGCCAGCAGCCAACAGCCGGGACTAGCGGTGCTCTACGAGCAGTACTTC.

The J gene is TRBJ2-3, the V gene TRBV4-1; TRBD2 is a possible D gene (7 bases). The germline CDR1 and CDR2 sequences are MGHRA and YSYEKL. The CDR3 is 17 amino acids. The ends were cut back, 0 bases at V and 2 bases at J, with 15 bases in the middle. The CDR3, as DNA: TGCGCCAGCAGCCAAGAGAGGGGGGGACTGTACACAGATACGCAGTATTTT. Its protein product is CASSQERGGLYTDTQYF.

The chain links TRBV20-1 to TRBJ2-2; 7 nucleotides match TRBD2. In germline, CDR1 is DFQATT, CDR2 SNEGSKA (reference sequence). The V gene end was trimmed by 5 bases and the J gene end by 7 bases; junction bases not matched to a gene: 1. CDR3 size: 11 residues. As DNA, the CDR3 is TGCAGTGCTGGGGGGGTCGGGGAGCTGTTTTTT. As protein: CSAGGVGELFF.

J is TRBJ2-7 and V is TRBV7-9; 12 nucleotides align to TRBD1. The germline V gene has CDR1 SEHNR and CDR2 FQNEAQ (reference sequence). CDR3 length: 17 residues. V lost 8 bases to trimming and J lost 5 bases; unmatched junction nucleotides: 16. This chain's CDR3 is CASRLGGGTGGLDEQYF. The CDR3 DNA sequence: TGTGCCAGCCGTCTAGGGGGCGGGACAGGGGGCCTCGACGAGCAGTACTTC. The variable domain in full, with the rest retrieved from reference TRBV7-9 and TRBJ2-7, is DTGVSQNPRHKITKRGQNVTFRCDPISEHNRLYWYRQTLGQGPEFLTYFQNEAQLEKSRLLSDRFSAERPKGSFSTLEIQRTEQGDSAMYLCASRLGGGTGGLDEQYFGPGTRLTVT.

V gene TRBV7-9 combines with J gene TRBJ2-1; no definite D call. Trimming left V 4 bases short and J 5 bases short, with 12 bases between. CDR1 and CDR2 from the germline V gene are SEHNR and FQNEAQ (reference sequence). The CDR3 loop spans 14 amino acids. The CDR3 DNA follows: TGTGCCAGCAGCTCCCTGACATGGGACAATGAGCAGTTCTTC. As protein: CASSSLTWDNEQFF.

The chain couples TRBV29-1 to TRBJ2-7; maybe TRBD1 (7 bases). Trimming took off 6 bases at V and 6 bases at J, with 18 bases between the two ends. The CDR3 has 13 amino acids. Germline CDR1 reads SQVTM; CDR2 reads ANQGSEA. The DNA of the CDR3 is TGCAGCGTCAAGGACAGGTGGGGGGCCGAGCAGTACTTC. It encodes CSVKDRWGAEQYF.

The rearrangement joins TRBV9 to TRBJ2-3; D may be TRBD1 or TRBD2 (5 bases each). V was cut by 6 bases and J by 2 bases, with 13 bases left in between. The CDR3 has 14 residues. From germline, CDR1 is SGDLS and CDR2 YYNGEE. The CDR3 sequence: CASNEGPSTDTQYF. CDR3 sequence (DNA): TGTGCCAGCAATGAGGGACCATCCACAGATACGCAGTATTTT.

There are a few counts of this clone. V and J are TRBV4-1 and TRBJ1-1; D may be TRBD1 (5 bases). Germline CDR1 and CDR2: MGHRA and YSYEKL. This CDR3 is 17 amino acids long. Trimming stripped 2 bases from V and 0 bases from J, with 16 bases between. CDR3 bases: TGCGCCAGCAGCCAACCCCGGGACCTGATCATGAACACTGAAGCTTTCTTT. It is translated as CASSQPRDLIMNTEAFF.